Following are 25 T cell receptor beta chains from one sample sequenced in a study of blood T cell repertoires in COVID-19. The table came from immunoSEQ multiplex PCR; TCRdb's copy has only in-frame clones and leaves some out. The repertoire holds about 140,000 clones, 88% seen once, with 1.5% to 1.9% in the top ten. The sequencing input was peripheral blood. The receptors were sampled from a woman between 55 and 75 years old with acute or convalescent COVID-19.

The V and J genes are TRBV7-6 and TRBJ2-7, with a weak D call TRBD2 (7 bases). V was shortened by 2 bases and J by 0 bases, with 14 bases between the two germline ends. Per the germline V gene, CDR1 is SGHVS and CDR2 is FNYEAQ. The CDR3 runs to 16 residues. The CDR3 coding sequence is TGTGCCAGCAGCTTAAACTCACGGGGGGCCTCCTACGAGCAGTACTTC. Translation gives CASSLNSRGASYEQYF.

The chain carries TRBV5-4 and TRBJ2-1, with TRBD2 matching 8 bases. The CDR3 contains 14 residues. From germline, CDR1 is SGHNT and CDR2 YYREEE (reference sequence). The ends lost 4 bases at V and 10 bases at J; junction bases unmatched: 10. CDR3 DNA sequence: TGTGCCAGCAGCGCCTCGGGGGCTAGCGGGGAGCAGTTCTTC. Translating gives CASSASGASGEQFF.

The rearrangement joins TRBV5-8 to TRBJ2-3; D not resolved. Deletions cut 0 bases from V and 1 base from J, with 6 bases between. The CDR3 runs 14 residues. The germline CDR1 and CDR2 sequences are SGHTS and YDEGEE. In DNA, the CDR3 is TGTGCCAGCAGCTTGGTACGGGGCACAGATACGCAGTATTTT. Translating it yields CASSLVRGTDTQYF.

This chain links TRBV5-6 with TRBJ1-2; 7 bases map to TRBD1. Per germline, CDR1 SGHDT and CDR2 YYEEEE. The ends lost 2 bases at V and 1 base at J; junction bases unmatched: 8. The CDR3 is 16 residues long. CDR3: CASSFSGTAYNYGYTF. The CDR3, as DNA: TGTGCCAGCAGCTTTTCCGGGACAGCTTATAACTATGGCTACACCTTC.

This chain uses TRBV7-8 with TRBJ1-5; D is undetermined. V dropped 2 bases and J dropped 5 bases, with 13 bases sitting between them. This CDR3 is 15 amino acids long. Germline loops: CDR1 SGHVS, CDR2 FQNEAQ. In DNA, the CDR3 is TGTGCCAGCAGCTTATGGGCAGGATACGATCAGCCCCAGCATTTT. Translating it yields CASSLWAGYDQPQHF. The full variable domain, in which reference TRBV7-8 and TRBJ1-5 provide the parts outside the CDR3, is GAGVSQSPRYKVAKRGQDVALRCDPISGHVSLFWYQQALGQGPEFLTYFQNEAQLDKSGLPSDRFFAERPEGSVSTLKIQRTQQEDSAVYLCASSLWAGYDQPQHFGDGTRLSIL.

The V call is TRBV4-1, the J call TRBJ1-1, with D possibly being TRBD1 (6 bases). Trimming removed 3 bases from V and 2 bases from J, with 10 bases in between. The CDR3 is 14 amino acids. Germline assignment: CDR1 MGHRA and CDR2 YSYEKL. CDR3 region: CASSHDRRNTEAFF. DNA of the CDR3: TGCGCCAGCAGCCACGACAGGAGAAACACTGAAGCTTTCTTT.

As DNA, the CDR3 is TGTGCCAGCAGTCTTGGCAGCCAAGAGACCCAGTACTTC. It yields the protein CASSLGSQETQYF. J is TRBJ2-5 and V is TRBV6-5; no definite D call. The CDR3 spans 13 residues. CDR1 is MNHEY, CDR2 SVGAGI, per germline. Trimming took off 5 bases at V and 1 base at J, with 8 bases between the two ends.

The chain carries TRBV5-1 and TRBJ2-3, with 8 nucleotides matching TRBD1. CDR3 length: 15 amino acids. The V and J ends lost 4 bases and 4 bases, in that order; junction bases with no gene match: 8. Germline CDR1 and CDR2: SGHRS and YFSETQ. As DNA, the CDR3 is TGCGCCAGCAGCCTAGACAGGGGTGGCCCAGATACGCAGTATTTT. As protein: CASSLDRGGPDTQYF.

The V call is TRBV30, the J call TRBJ2-2; D perhaps matches TRBD1 (6 bases). The CDR3 runs 14 residues. The germline V gene has CDR1 GTSNPN and CDR2 SVGIG (reference sequence). Deletions cut 4 bases from V and 2 bases from J, with 11 bases between. CDR3 coding DNA: TGTGCCTGGAACCGGGACATCAACACCGGGGAGCTGTTTTTT. Encoded protein: CAWNRDINTGELFF.

The rearrangement links TRBV18 to TRBJ1-2; 7 bases are a match to TRBD1. The CDR3 loop spans 14 amino acids. Germline lookup yields CDR1 KGHSH and CDR2 LQKENI. V lost 4 bases to trimming and J lost 4 bases; unmatched junction nucleotides: 6. CDR3: CASSLSTGSYGYTF. DNA for the CDR3: TGTGCCAGCTCACTCTCGACAGGGAGCTATGGCTACACCTTC.

This chain joins TRBV30 and TRBJ2-3; tentatively, D is TRBD1 (5 bases). The germline CDR1 and CDR2 sequences are GTSNPN and SVGIG (reference sequence). The CDR3 loop spans 13 amino acids. The V end lost 4 bases, the J end lost 4 bases, and 12 bases lay between the germline ends. CDR3 DNA sequence: TGTGCCTGGAACAGGAAAGGGGCAGATACGCAGTATTTT. Protein product: CAWNRKGADTQYF.

The rearrangement uses TRBV5-4 and TRBJ2-3, with 11 nucleotides matching TRBD2. Germline assignment: CDR1 SGHNT and CDR2 YYREEE (reference sequence). Trimming removed 0 bases from V and 7 bases from J; junction bases left unmatched: 13. This CDR3 has 18 residues. The DNA of the CDR3 is TGTGCCAGCAGCTTGGGAGGTGCTAGCGGGGGGCGAACCTATACGCAGTATTTT. Translation gives CASSLGGASGGRTYTQYF.

The CDR3 sequence: CSVESTEAFF. The CDR3, as DNA: TGCAGCGTGGAGTCCACTGAAGCTTTCTTT. The chain uses TRBV29-1 and TRBJ1-1; D remains ambiguous. The CDR3 covers 10 residues. Germline assignment: CDR1 SQVTM and CDR2 ANQGSEA. The V end was cut by 6 bases, the J end by 4 bases, with 6 bases between.

A single count supports this clone. The rearrangement joins TRBV19 to TRBJ2-7; D may be TRBD2 (7 bases). V was cut by 4 bases and J by 3 bases, with 13 bases left in between. This CDR3 is built from 14 residues. Germline V lookup: CDR1 LNHDA, CDR2 SQIVND (reference sequence). CDR3 sequence reads: CASSTGGRGYEQYF. The CDR3 DNA is TGTGCCAGTAGTACGGGGGGCAGGGGCTACGAGCAGTACTTC.

The gene calls are TRBV5-1 and TRBJ1-1, with 7 nucleotides matching TRBD1. CDR1 is SGHRS, CDR2 YFSETQ, per germline. V trimming: 4 bases; J trimming: 1 base; junction bases outside the gene matches: 4. The CDR3 is 14 residues long. The CDR3 DNA is TGCGCCAGCAGCACCGGGACAGCGAACACTGAAGCTTTCTTT. Its translation is CASSTGTANTEAFF.

The chain recombines TRBV24-1 with TRBJ1-2, with TRBD1 identical over 12 bases. V dropped 2 bases and J dropped 2; count of bases not matched to a gene: 5. This CDR3 is built from 17 residues. Germline lookup yields CDR1 KGHDR and CDR2 SFDVKD. The CDR3 protein is CATSDSGTGGENYGYTF. CDR3 nucleotides: TGTGCCACCAGTGATTCCGGGACAGGGGGCGAAAACTATGGCTACACCTTC.

The chain carries TRBV2 and TRBJ1-3; 7 positions match TRBD1. The V and J ends lost 6 bases and 3 bases, in that order; junction bases with no gene match: 8. The CDR3 runs to 15 residues. Germline V lookup: CDR1 SNHLY, CDR2 FYNNEI. CDR3: CASRTTGVFGNTIYF. The CDR3 DNA is TGTGCCAGCAGAACAACAGGGGTATTTGGAAACACCATATATTTT.

The chain joins TRBV6-5 to TRBJ1-5; D not resolved. V was trimmed by 8 bases and J by 2 bases, leaving 13 bases between them. This CDR3 has 14 residues. The germline CDR1 and CDR2 sequences are MNHEY and SVGAGI. The CDR3 region is CASSQTRGNQPQHF. The CDR3 DNA reads TGTGCCAGCTCCCAGACGAGGGGCAATCAGCCCCAGCATTTT.

The V and J genes are TRBV5-6 and TRBJ1-6; TRBD1 matches at 9 bases. The CDR3 is made up of 17 amino acids. Trimming at V came to 0 bases and at J to 1 base, leaving 2 bases not matched to a gene. Per germline, CDR1 SGHDT and CDR2 YYEEEE. The CDR3 spells CASSLGQGVSYNSPLHF. DNA for the CDR3: TGTGCCAGCAGCTTGGGACAGGGGGTTTCCTATAATTCACCCCTCCACTTT.

CDR3 region: CASSLAPGQGGNEQFF. CDR3 sequence (DNA): TGCGCCAGCAGCTTGGCGCCGGGACAGGGCGGCAATGAGCAGTTCTTC. The V call is TRBV5-1, the J call TRBJ2-1; 9 bases are a match to TRBD1. The CDR3 is made up of 16 amino acids. The trim removed 0 bases at V and 6 bases at J, leaving 7 bases unmatched. Germline CDR1 is SGHRS and CDR2 is YFSETQ.

The J gene is TRBJ2-4, the V gene TRBV7-3, with a tentative D call TRBD1 (5 bases). The V gene's germline CDR1 is SGHTA and CDR2 FQGTGA. The CDR3 is made up of 15 amino acids. Trimming pared 2 bases from V and 3 bases from J, leaving 11 bases between. The CDR3 sequence: CASSLAGSVKNIQYF. Written as DNA, the CDR3 is TGTGCCAGCAGCTTAGCAGGGTCGGTCAAAAACATTCAGTACTTC.

The gene calls are TRBV5-1 and TRBJ1-5; the D gene is possibly TRBD1 (6 bases). The CDR3 runs 14 residues. CDR1 is SGHRS, CDR2 YFSETQ, per germline. V was clipped by 0 bases and J by 4 bases, with 8 bases between them. The CDR3 is CASSLGTENQPQHF. CDR3 bases: TGCGCCAGCAGCTTGGGGACAGAAAATCAGCCCCAGCATTTT. Using reference TRBV5-1 and TRBJ1-5 for the parts outside the CDR3, the full variable domain is KAGVTQTPRYLIKTRGQQVTLSCSPISGHRSVSWYQQTPGQGLQFLFEYFSETQRNKGNFPGRFSGRQFSNSRSEMNVSTLELGDSALYLCASSLGTENQPQHFGDGTRLSIL.

The chain recombines TRBV7-3 with TRBJ2-7; perhaps TRBD1 as D (6 bases). V was pared by 4 bases and J by 4 bases, with 11 bases between. Germline V gives CDR1 SGHTA, CDR2 FQGTGA. This CDR3 contains 13 residues. CDR3 region: CASSSARGYEQYF. DNA of the CDR3: TGTGCCAGCAGCTCGGCCAGGGGTTACGAGCAGTACTTC.

In its sample, this clone was seen once. The CDR3 is CASSLPGTGEKLFF. The CDR3 DNA reads as TGTGCCAGCAGCCTTCCCGGGACAGGGGAAAAACTGTTTTTT. The V call is TRBV3-1 (or the pseudogene TRBV3-2), the J call TRBJ1-4, with 9 nucleotides matching TRBD1. Losses at the gene ends were 4 bases for V and 8 bases for J; bases not matched to a gene: 5. The CDR3 is made up of 14 amino acids. Germline V gene sequence: CDR1 LGHDT, CDR2 YNNKEL (reference sequence).

The chain is built from TRBV7-9 and TRBJ2-1; a weak D match, TRBD2 (6 bases). V was pared by 5 bases and J by 1 base, with 27 bases between. The CDR3 runs to 20 residues. The germline gives CDR1 SEHNR, CDR2 FQNEAQ (reference sequence). CDR3 nucleotides: TGTGCCAGCAGCAGCGGACGTAGGGGCATCGGGGGTATATCCTACAATGAGCAGTTCTTC. This translates into CASSSGRRGIGGISYNEQFF.